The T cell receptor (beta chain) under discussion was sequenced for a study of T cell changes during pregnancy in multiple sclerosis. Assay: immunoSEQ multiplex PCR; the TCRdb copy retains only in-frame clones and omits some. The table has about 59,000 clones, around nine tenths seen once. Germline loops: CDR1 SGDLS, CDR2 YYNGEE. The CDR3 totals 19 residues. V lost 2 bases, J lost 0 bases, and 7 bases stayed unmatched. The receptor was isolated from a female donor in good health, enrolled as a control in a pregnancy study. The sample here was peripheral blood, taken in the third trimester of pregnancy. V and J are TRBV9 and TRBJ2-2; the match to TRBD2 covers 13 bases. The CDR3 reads CASSVGGLAGAANTGELFF. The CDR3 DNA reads TGTGCCAGCAGCGTGGGCGGACTAGCGGGGGCAGCGAACACCGGGGAGCTGTTTTTT.